This TCR beta chain appears in the sequencing data of a study of graft-versus-host responses after intestinal transplantation (dated by TCRdb to the early 2020s). With regard to the full study: Recipients received multivisceral, liver-intestinal, or isolated intestinal transplants. Every recipient was given anti-thymocyte globulin induction, followed by around three years of maintenance tacrolimus and steroids. Graft-versus-host and host-versus-graft alloreactive T cell clones were tracked in the graft, circulation and bone marrow after intestinal transplantation using bulk TCR-beta CDR3 sequencing. To identify alloreactive clones, pre-transplant mixed lymphocyte reaction products were sequenced and compared with unstimulated pre-transplant donor and recipient T cells. Of the roughly 25 intestinal transplant recipients enrolled in the cohort, one of whom was a retransplant, 3 patients without pretransplant specimens were excluded. A peak of at least 4% donor T cells among recipient peripheral blood mononuclear cells was the definition used for donor T cell macrochimerism. Rather than going through the commercial service, samples from a few later patients were sequenced in-house on an Illumina MiSeq and processed with MiXCR. Here is what the overall study found, with its caveats: The relatively low number and heterogeneity of intestinal transplant patients limited the conclusions. GvH clones were detected in recipient bone marrow, and some appeared earlier in ileal mucosa or blood, consistent with an intestinal mucosal origin. In the allografts of patients with donor T cell macrochimerism, GvH to HvG T cell clonal ratios were high. Early after transplant, peak levels of circulating GvH clones were found to be associated with declines in HvG clones.

Concerning this clone: Which antigen it targets is not known. Base qualities are not recorded, but no much larger clone differs from it by a single base.

The CDR3, from cysteine to phenylalanine, totals 15 residues. Just CDR3 DNA is preserved here, 45 bases in frame from base 1. The germline V gene (reference sequence) yields MNHEY for CDR1 and SMNVEV for CDR2. Between the V and J ends, shortened by 3 bases and 5 bases respectively, the junction contains 14 bases. Libraries were built with the immunoSEQ multiplex PCR assay. Adaptive Biotechnologies carried out high-throughput TCR-beta CDR3 sequencing of genomic DNA for most patients. The study's processing was this. Adaptive's ImmunoSEQ software was the source of the TCR sequencing data for about 18 patients, while three other patients were processed with MiXCR and VDJtools. Because the origin of CDR3 nucleotide sequences shared between donor and recipient could not be assigned, those sequences were removed. At least 2-fold expansion over unstimulated cells and a minimum CFSE-low frequency of 0.002% (template counts) or 0.001% (read counts) were required for clones to be classified as alloreactive. A clone was considered mappable if detected in the sequenced pre-transplant spleen, lymph node, or MLR CFSE-low populations of the donor or recipient. The cumulative frequency of alloreactive clones was calculated as a percentage of all sequences, weighted by copy number. The source is immuneACCESS, and TCRdb retained only in-frame sequences with V and J called. Part of the clones is not carried over; for the studies checked, unresolved V genes explain less than half of this, and the remainder is unexplained. V and J calls and clone size are as listed in that table; D and trimming were resolved from the DNA. This sample gives about 40,000 clones in total; about 90% of them show up just once. Over 2% of the sample is taken by the ten largest.

In the first month after transplant, blood samples were collected up to 4 times, and after that at least monthly when available. Sequenced here: PBMCs, sampled around 43 weeks after intestinal transplant. The receptor chain draws on TRBV27 and TRBJ2-1; a confident D gene designation cannot be given. The TCR comes from a human patient who received an intestinal transplant, so some T cells may come from the graft donor. The CDR3 sequence is CASSLERTSDNEQFF. The DNA reads as follows: TGTGCCAGCAGTTTGGAGCGAACATCAGACAATGAGCAGTTCTTC.